Each of the 15 T cell receptor beta chains below was sequenced from the same sample in a study of CD8+CD57+ T cells in acquired aplastic anemia. Only patients with CD8+CD57+ cell expansion on flow cytometry were chosen for sequencing. TCR beta VDJ and CDR3 profiling used genomic DNA as template. One entry per CDR3 protein, called by TCRdb with MiXCR from the reads. The table includes some 170,000 distinct CDR3 sequences, roughly two thirds detected once. The sample consisted of sorted CD4+, CD8+, or CD8+CD57+ T cells (not recorded which) from PBMCs. These receptors all come from a human donor with aplastic anemia.

The V call is TRBV20-1, the J call TRBJ1-2; D gene unclear. The CDR3 covers 13 residues. In germline, CDR1 is DFQATT, CDR2 SNEGSKA (reference sequence). V was cut by 3 bases and J by 6 bases, with 14 bases left in between. The CDR3 DNA sequence: TGCAGTGCTAGTCGGGGAAATGAGGATGGCTACACCTTC. Its translation: CSASRGNEDGYTF.

This chain connects TRBV6-5 to TRBJ2-7, with D perhaps matching TRBD1 (6 bases). V shed 4 bases and J shed 6 bases, with 16 bases lying between them. The CDR3 runs to 14 residues. Germline CDR1 reads MNHEY; CDR2 reads SVGAGI. The CDR3 DNA sequence: TGTGCCAGCAGTTGGACAAGTCAGGGGTCCGAGCAGTACTTC. The encoded protein is CASSWTSQGSEQYF.

The CDR3 here is CASGTGERSPLHF. CDR3 sequence (DNA): TGTGCCAGCGGGACAGGGGAACGGTCACCCCTCCACTTT. J is TRBJ1-6 and V is TRBV9; 10 bases match TRBD1. CDR1 and CDR2 (germline): SGDLS, YYNGEE. The CDR3 extends over 13 amino acids. V lost 7 bases, J lost 10 bases, and 5 bases stayed unmatched.

The J gene is TRBJ2-3, the V gene TRBV15; no reliable D call. The V and J ends lost 1 base and 0 bases respectively, with 8 bases between them. Germline V gene sequence: CDR1 LNHNV, CDR2 YYDKDF (reference sequence). The CDR3 loop spans 15 amino acids. CDR3 sequence: CATSRVRKSTDTQYF. The CDR3 region has the DNA TGTGCCACCAGCAGAGTGCGGAAGAGCACAGATACGCAGTATTTT.

The table lists this clonotype with a few counts. This sequence joins TRBV6-2 or TRBV6-3 and TRBJ2-1, with D possibly being TRBD2 (6 bases). Germline loops: CDR1 MNHEY, CDR2 SVGEGT. Trimming took 7 bases from V and 9 from J, leaving 19 bases between them. CDR3 length: 14 amino acids. The CDR3 region has the DNA TGTGCCAGCACCCAATCCTCTAGCGCGGGTGAGCAGTTCTTC. Amino acid sequence: CASTQSSSAGEQFF.

The V and J genes are TRBV5-1 and TRBJ2-2; D is possibly TRBD1 (6 bases). The CDR3 covers 16 residues. V lost 0 bases and J lost 4, with 13 bases in between. CDR1 SGHRS and CDR2 YFSETQ come from the germline V gene. CDR3 sequence reads: CASSLGIGTTTGELFF. The CDR3 DNA follows: TGCGCCAGCAGCTTGGGAATTGGGACAACCACCGGGGAGCTGTTTTTT.

The chain joins TRBV11-2 to TRBJ1-6; no reliable D call. V shed 3 bases and J shed 2 bases, with 11 bases lying between them. Germline V lookup: CDR1 SGHAT, CDR2 FQNNGV. The CDR3 covers 16 residues. CDR3: CASSLGIFAYNSPLHF. The CDR3 DNA is TGTGCCAGCAGCTTGGGTATTTTCGCCTATAATTCACCCCTCCACTTT.

The CDR3, as DNA: TGCAGCGCTGGAGTGCGGGGCTACACAGATACGCAGTATTTT. This gives the protein CSAGVRGYTDTQYF. V gene TRBV29-1 combines with J gene TRBJ2-3; TRBD2 might be the D (6 bases). V was clipped by 7 bases and J by 2 bases, with 16 bases between them. Germline V gene data show CDR1 as SQVTM and CDR2 as ANQGSEA. The CDR3 consists of 14 residues.

The rearrangement links TRBV7-2 to TRBJ2-1; no firm D call. This CDR3 has 13 amino acids. The V end was cut by 4 bases, the J end by 11 bases, with 15 bases between. The V gene's germline CDR1 is SGHTA and CDR2 FQGNSA. The CDR3 DNA sequence: TGTGCCAGCAGCTCTCGCGACACATTTCAGCAGTTCTTC. Amino acids: CASSSRDTFQQFF.

The chain recombines TRBV7-7 with TRBJ1-2; TRBD1 agrees at 8 bases. The CDR3 is made up of 13 amino acids. Trimming removed 5 bases from V and 5 bases from J; junction bases left unmatched: 4. The germline V gene has CDR1 SSHAT and CDR2 FNYEAQ (reference sequence). CDR3 sequence reads: CASSPTGEYGYTF. CDR3 nucleotides: TGTGCCAGCAGCCCGACAGGGGAGTATGGCTACACCTTC.

J is TRBJ2-7 and V is TRBV24-1; 12 bases are a match to TRBD1. The CDR3 length is 13 residues. Germline V gene lookup returns CDR1 KGHDR and CDR2 SFDVKD. Unmatched junction bases numbered 2, after V lost 5 bases and J lost 7 bases. This chain's CDR3 is CATSGDRGREQYF. CDR3 in DNA: TGTGCCACCAGTGGGGACAGGGGGCGGGAGCAGTACTTC.

The chain employs TRBV20-1 and TRBJ2-1; D is ambiguous. The CDR3 has 13 residues. From germline, CDR1 is DFQATT and CDR2 SNEGSKA (reference sequence). Between the trimmed V and J ends, which lost 5 bases and 5 bases, there was a span of 13 bases. The CDR3 bases are TGCAGTGCTCCGTGGTCCAGAGACAATGAGCAGTTCTTC. It codes for CSAPWSRDNEQFF.

This clonotype was seen a handful of times. CDR3 amino acids: CASSGNTIYF. The CDR3 DNA reads as TGTGCCAGCAGTGGTAACACCATATATTTT. The chain has TRBV2 and TRBJ1-3; D gene unclear. There are 10 residues in the CDR3. Germline assignment: CDR1 SNHLY and CDR2 FYNNEI. Trimming removed 4 bases from V and 7 bases from J, with 2 bases in between.

This chain connects TRBV15 to TRBJ1-2, with unresolved D. There are 15 residues in the CDR3. V shed 0 bases and J shed 8 bases, with 16 bases lying between them. The germline V gene encodes CDR1 LNHNV and CDR2 YYDKDF (reference sequence). The CDR3 nucleotides read TGTGCCACCAGCAGAGATGAGCCAAGGCAAGGAGGCTACACCTTC. Its protein is CATSRDEPRQGGYTF. The variable domain in full, completed from reference TRBV15 and TRBJ1-2, reads DAMVIQNPRYQVTQFGKPVTLSCSQTLNHNVMYWYQQKSSQAPKLLFHYYDKDFNNEADTPDNFQSRRPNTSFCFLDIRSPGLGDTAMYLCATSRDEPRQGGYTFGSGTRLTVV.

V usage is TRBV14 and J usage is TRBJ2-7; 8 bases agree with TRBD2. The CDR3 covers 15 residues. CDR1 SGHDN and CDR2 FVKESK come from the germline V gene. V was clipped by 5 bases and J by 0 bases; unmatched bases: 6. The CDR3 DNA reads as TGTGCCAGCAGCTTAGCGGGGATAAGCTCCTACGAGCAGTACTTC. As protein: CASSLAGISSYEQYF.